These 15 T cell receptor beta chains were all obtained from the same sample, sequenced in a study of blood T cell repertoires in COVID-19. This table comes from immunoSEQ multiplex PCR, and its TCRdb copy is limited to in-frame clones, with some not included. Of fewer than 700,000 clones in the sample, less than 90% are singletons; the top ten hold around 7.8%. Material: peripheral blood. Every receptor here comes from a woman between 45 and 65 years old with COVID-19, enrolled during active disease.

The chain's CDR3 is CASSVLGGGHDYEQYF. CDR3 nucleotides: TGCGCCAGCAGTGTGTTAGGCGGGGGACACGATTACGAGCAGTACTTC. The chain uses TRBV10-2 and TRBJ2-7; D might be TRBD2 (7 bases). Germline lookup yields CDR1 WSHSY and CDR2 SAAADI. The V end was cut by 4 bases, the J end by 4 bases, with 20 bases between. This CDR3 comprises 16 residues.

This clone was seen just once. V usage is TRBV7-9 and J usage is TRBJ1-6; D unclear. Trimming took 5 bases from V and 7 from J, leaving 6 bases between them. The CDR3 is 12 amino acids. Germline V CDR1 and CDR2: SEHNR, FQNEAQ (reference sequence). The CDR3 region is CASSLGNSPLHF. CDR3 nucleotide sequence: TGTGCCAGCAGCCTTGGCAATTCACCCCTCCACTTT.

The chain recombines TRBV11-2 with TRBJ2-3; D is perhaps TRBD2 (6 bases). The CDR3 sequence is 17 residues long. The germline CDR1 and CDR2 sequences are SGHAT and FQNNGV. The germline V and J ends were trimmed by 6 bases and 5 bases, with 24 bases remaining between them. CDR3 region: CASRLNGVTRVKDTQYF. The CDR3 nucleotides are TGTGCCAGCAGACTAAACGGGGTGACTAGGGTAAAAGATACGCAGTATTTT. The full variable domain, completed using reference TRBV11-2 and TRBJ2-3, is EAGVAQSPRYKIIEKRQSVAFWCNPISGHATLYWYQQILGQGPKLLIQFQNNGVVDDSQLPKDRFSAERLKGVDSTLKIQPAKLEDSAVYLCASRLNGVTRVKDTQYFGPGTRLTVL.

The V and J genes are TRBV2 and TRBJ2-3; tentative D call: TRBD1 (5 bases). CDR1 is SNHLY, CDR2 FYNNEI, per germline. The CDR3 runs to 15 residues. V was pared by 9 bases and J by 0 bases, with 16 bases between. This CDR3 is CARGADRSSTDTQYF. CDR3 coding DNA: TGTGCCAGAGGGGCAGACCGATCTAGCACAGATACGCAGTATTTT.

Written as DNA, the CDR3 is TGTGCCAGCAGCCAAGAAAGCGAGACCCAGTACTTC. Amino acid sequence: CASSQESETQYF. The chain joins TRBV3-1 (or the pseudogene TRBV3-2) to TRBJ2-5, with D unresolved. The length of the CDR3 is 12 residues. Germline CDR1 LGHDT, CDR2 YNNKEL (reference sequence). V shed 0 bases and J shed 5 bases, with 4 bases lying between them.

A word on this clone: The same CDR3 also results from other DNA sequences found in this sample. This chain joins TRBV24-1 and TRBJ2-2; 10 bases are shared with TRBD1. CDR1 KGHDR and CDR2 SFDVKD come from the germline V gene. The CDR3 extends over 14 amino acids. Trimming removed 5 bases from V and 4 bases from J; junction bases left unmatched: 0. The CDR3 reads CATSGTGGTGELFF. Here the CDR3 DNA reads TGTGCCACCAGTGGGACAGGGGGCACCGGGGAGCTGTTTTTT.

The chain has TRBV5-1 and TRBJ2-7; weak D call: TRBD2 (6 bases). Per germline, CDR1 SGHRS and CDR2 YFSETQ. This CDR3 spans 15 amino acids. The ends were cut back, 4 bases at V and 3 bases at J, with 17 bases in the middle. The CDR3 sequence: CASSHSGTQLYEQYF. Written as DNA, the CDR3 is TGCGCCAGCAGCCATTCCGGGACTCAACTCTACGAGCAGTACTTC.

This sequence joins TRBV7-2 and TRBJ2-6; D may be TRBD2 (5 bases). The ends were cut back, 1 base at V and 1 base at J, with 8 bases in the middle. Germline loops: CDR1 SGHTA, CDR2 FQGNSA. CDR3 length equals 16 residues. CDR3 nucleotide sequence: TGTGCCAGCAGCTTAGTAGGAGGTTCTGGGGCCAACGTCCTGACTTTC. It translates to CASSLVGGSGANVLTF.

The chain links TRBV7-2 to TRBJ2-1, with 7 positions matching TRBD2. CDR3 length: 13 residues. V shed 4 bases, J shed 8 bases, and the junction held 5 bases outside the gene matches. Germline V lookup: CDR1 SGHTA, CDR2 FQGNSA. The CDR3 DNA follows: TGTGCCAGCAGCTCCGGACTAGACTATGAGCAGTTCTTC. It yields the protein CASSSGLDYEQFF.

This sequence joins TRBV18 and TRBJ2-7, with TRBD2 identical over 11 bases. Germline-derived CDR1 and CDR2 are KGHSH and LQKENI. This CDR3 is 14 amino acids long. V dropped 6 bases and J dropped 5; count of bases not matched to a gene: 6. CDR3 bases: TGTGCCAGCTCTCTTACTAGCGGGGGCAACGAGCAGTACTTC. Amino acids: CASSLTSGGNEQYF.

A note on this clone: A read error may account for a junction end that differs from germline. CDR3 DNA sequence: TGTGCCAGCAGTTTGACAGGAAGGGACAAAACCATTCAGTACTTC. This gives the protein CASSLTGRDKTIQYF. The rearrangement uses TRBV28 and TRBJ2-4; maybe TRBD1 (6 bases). In germline, CDR1 is MDHEN, CDR2 SYDVKM. CDR3 length equals 15 residues.

The chain recombines TRBV11-2 with TRBJ1-4; 10 bases fit TRBD1. V was clipped by 5 bases and J by 0 bases; unmatched bases: 6. Germline V CDR1 and CDR2: SGHAT, FQNNGV. The CDR3 runs to 17 residues. CDR3 DNA: TGTGCCAGCAGCCTGACAGGGGGCAAGACAACTAATGAAAAACTGTTTTTT. Translation gives CASSLTGGKTTNEKLFF.

The chain has TRBV5-4 and TRBJ1-2; 8 bases match TRBD1. Germline assignment: CDR1 SGHNT and CDR2 YYREEE (reference sequence). V gave up 2 bases and J gave up 6 bases; unmatched junction bases: 9. The length of the CDR3 is 15 residues. The CDR3 sequence: CASSFNTGGEDGYTF. The CDR3 nucleotides read TGTGCCAGCAGCTTTAACACAGGGGGTGAGGATGGCTACACCTTC.

This clone was seen a handful of times. J is TRBJ1-1 and V is TRBV30; D is possibly TRBD1 (5 bases). Germline-derived CDR1 and CDR2 are GTSNPN and SVGIG (reference sequence). CDR3 length equals 11 residues. Between the trimmed V and J ends, which lost 0 bases and 7 bases, there was a span of 6 bases. The chain's CDR3 is CAWSVQVEAFF. In DNA form, the CDR3 reads TGTGCCTGGAGTGTACAGGTTGAAGCTTTCTTT.

This chain connects TRBV4-2 to TRBJ2-4, with a tentative D call TRBD1 (7 bases). V shed 4 bases and J shed 8 bases, with 21 bases lying between them. This CDR3 is 16 amino acids long. Germline CDR1 and CDR2: LGHNA and YNFKEQ. CDR3 DNA: TGTGCCAGCAGCCCCTCCCTGGGTACAGGGGAGGACATTCAGTACTTC. It specifies CASSPSLGTGEDIQYF.